This TCR beta chain was sequenced during a study of CD8+ T cells in alopecia areata. The overall study: Dosing with tofacitinib proceeded for 6 to 18 months, followed by 6 months off drug.

Whole-study results and caveats: Affected scalp, especially in alopecia totalis/universalis, had a higher clonality than normal scalp did.

Extracted from the samples, RNA was reverse transcribed into cDNA to serve as the sequencing template. The data were produced by immunoSEQ multiplex PCR, yet TCRdb's version contains in-frame clones alone and is incomplete. This table has about 210,000 clones, less than 75% appearing once. The CDR3 spans 11 residues. V was trimmed by 4 bases and J by 11 bases, leaving 11 bases between them. CDR1 and CDR2 (germline): MGHDK, SYGVNS. Indicated treatment: oral pan-JAK inhibitor, 5-10 mg twice daily. About this clone: Its antigen remains unknown.

This sample comprised CD4+ T cells sorted from blood, obtained at week 4, from a patient treated with tofacitinib. The source is a human donor with alopecia areata. V is TRBV25-1 and J is TRBJ1-1; D remains ambiguous. CDR3 DNA: TGTGCCAGCAGTGGCGGGCTGGAGGCTTTCTTT. This codes for CASSGGLEAFF.